A single sample is the source of the 9 T cell receptor beta chains below, sequenced in a study of breast tumors, draining lymph nodes, adjacent tissues. Using its own MiXCR run on the multiplex PCR reads, TCRdb lists one record per CDR3 protein. Of about 230,000 distinct CDR3 sequences in the sample, 32% were seen once. Breast cancer patients provided tissue from their axillary draining lymph nodes. The sequenced material came from axillary lymph node tissue. These TCRs come from a female donor with breast cancer. Some clones in this sample may be carry-over from other donors' samples.

This clonotype came up a few times. It may be a read error: a sequence one base away is much more abundant. This chain joins TRBV7-9 and TRBJ1-2, with D tentatively TRBD1 (6 bases). Germline V gene lookup returns CDR1 SEHNR and CDR2 FQNEAQ (reference sequence). The CDR3 contains 15 residues. The CDR3 DNA reads as TGTGCCAGCAGCTTAGACCCGGGACACCTCTATGGCTACCCCTTC. Its translation is CASSLDPGHLYGYPF.

Many counts were recorded for this clonotype. The chain has TRBV13 and TRBJ1-5, with 7 bases lining up with TRBD1. V was pared by 4 bases and J by 5 bases, with 2 bases of the junction left unmatched. The CDR3 extends over 13 amino acids. Per the germline V gene, CDR1 is PRHDT and CDR2 is FYEKMQ (reference sequence). The CDR3 reads CASSSQGHQPQHF. The CDR3 coding sequence is TGTGCCAGCAGCTCACAGGGGCATCAGCCCCAGCATTTT.

With regard to this clonotype: This clone may be a read error of a much larger clone one base away. This sequence joins TRBV6-5 and TRBJ1-3; possibly TRBD1 for D (5 bases). CDR3 length equals 14 residues. V lost 5 bases, J lost 2 bases, and 10 bases lay in between. Germline V CDR1 and CDR2: MNHEY, SVGAGI. The CDR3: CASSHGTTGNTIYF. CDR3 DNA sequence: TGTGCCAGCAGTCACGGGACGACTGGAAACACCATATATTTT.

The table lists this clonotype with many counts. The V call is TRBV9, the J call TRBJ2-3; D uncertain. V was clipped by 1 base and J by 8 bases, with 11 bases between them. CDR1 is SGDLS, CDR2 YYNGEE, per germline. The CDR3 contains 13 residues. CDR3 residues: CASSVTTARTQYF. CDR3 coding DNA: TGTGCCAGCAGCGTAACTACGGCGCGTACGCAGTATTTT.

This chain links TRBV9 with TRBJ2-3; D possibly corresponds to TRBD2 (8 bases). The CDR3 length is 15 residues. CDR1 SGDLS and CDR2 YYNGEE come from the germline V gene. V was clipped by 0 bases and J by 11 bases, with 19 bases between them. This chain's CDR3 is CASSVVSGGGNEQYF. In DNA form, the CDR3 reads TGTGCCAGCAGCGTAGTGTCGGGAGGGGGCAATGAGCAGTATTTT. Complete variable domain (other parts from reference TRBV9 and TRBJ2-3): DSGVTQTPKHLITATGQRVTLRCSPRSGDLSVYWYQQSLDQGLQFLIQYYNGEERAKGNILERFSAQQFPDLHSELNLSSLELGDSALYFCASSVVSGGGNEQYFGPGTRLTVL.

This clonotype has just a few counts. The V gene is TRBV20-1, the J gene TRBJ1-1, with 7 nucleotides matching TRBD1. Germline V gives CDR1 DFQATT, CDR2 SNEGSKA (reference sequence). This CDR3 is 13 amino acids long. The DNA for the CDR3 is TGCAGCCCCCGGGGGACAGCGAACACTGAAGCTTTCTTT. Translating it yields CSPRGTANTEAFF.

This clonotype was recorded at least ten times. The V and J genes are TRBV3-1 and TRBJ1-6; D is unresolved. This CDR3 region has 13 residues. The V gene's germline CDR1 is LGHDT and CDR2 YNNKEL (reference sequence). V lost 5 bases and J lost 7, with 9 bases in between. CDR3 sequence: CASSGTVNSPLHF. CDR3 DNA: TGTGCCAGCAGCGGAACCGTGAATTCACCCCTCCACTTT. Full variable domain (remainder filled in from reference TRBV3-1 and TRBJ1-6): DTAVSQTPKYLVTQMGNDKSIKCEQNLGHDTMYWYKQDSKKFLKIMFSYNNKELIINETVPNRFSPKSPDKAHLNLHINSLELGDSAVYFCASSGTVNSPLHFGNGTRLTVT.

This clonotype showed up many times. This chain links TRBV10-2 with TRBJ2-7; 9 bases are shared with TRBD1. The CDR3 has 12 residues. V gave up 6 bases and J gave up 5 bases; unmatched junction bases: 2. The germline gives CDR1 WSHSY, CDR2 SAAADI. In nucleotides, the CDR3 is TGCGCCAGCAGACAGGGGGCTAACGAGCAGTACTTC. Translating it yields CASRQGANEQYF.

This clonotype has ten or more counts. The V and J genes are TRBV2 and TRBJ2-6; no definite D call. Deletions cut 0 bases from V and 5 bases from J, with 5 bases between. The length of the CDR3 is 14 residues. The V gene's germline CDR1 is SNHLY and CDR2 FYNNEI. In DNA form, the CDR3 reads TGTGCCAGCAGTGAAGCTGGGTGGGCCAACGTCCTGACTTTC. This translates into CASSEAGWANVLTF.